This entry concerns a single T cell receptor beta chain. The length of the CDR3 is 13 residues. V lost 2 bases and J 0 bases, leaving 4 bases between the germline ends. These data belong to a study of T cell responses to AZD1222 COVID-19 vaccine. The repertoire was sequenced with immunoSEQ multiplex PCR; TCRdb's copy has only in-frame clones and lacks some. The sample has about 120,000 clones, around 87% seen once; the top ten hold under 4.5%. This sequence was found in an adult in good health. The chain is built from TRBV12-3 or TRBV12-4 and TRBJ1-1; D gene ambiguous. The material was peripheral blood, obtained on day 0 of AZD1222 vaccination. CDR3 DNA: TGTGCCAGCAGTTTAAGGATGAACACTGAAGCTTTCTTT. This codes for CASSLRMNTEAFF.